This T cell receptor beta chain emerged from a study of T-cell memory formation after mild COVID-19 listed by TCRdb under 2021. Regarding the research as a whole: TCR sequence clusters from the two donors were found to be largely donor specific. Longitudinal TCRalpha and TCRbeta repertoire sequencing tracked T-cell clones expanding and contracting after mild COVID-19 in two donors. The cohort comprised two young, previously healthy adult volunteers, one female and one male. Broader findings and caveats from the paper: The study covered only two mild cases, and larger cohorts including severe cases with pre-infection samples were considered necessary. Balanced CD4/CD8 phenotypes were observed for clones contracting from day 15 to 85, whereas a bias towards CD4+ was observed for a second wave of clones expanding from day 15 to 37. Contracting CD4+ clones turned up mainly in the CM and EM memory subsets, whereas EMRA was where CD8+ clones were enriched. Some responding clones were detected in pre-infection memory, suggesting pre-existing cross-reactive memory T cells joined the SARS-CoV-2 response. SARS-CoV-2 specificity of the second-wave clones peaking on day 37 was not confirmed.

PBMCs were isolated by Ficoll-Paque density gradient centrifugation. A remark on this clonotype: Its antigen is still unknown. No quality values exist for individual bases; no much larger clone is one base distant.

CDR1 and CDR2 are drawn from the germline V gene: ENHRY, SYGVKD. The CDR3 starts with the cysteine, ends with the phenylalanine, and has 15 residues. Solely the CDR3 DNA is kept, with 45 bases framed from the first base. The V and J ends are trimmed by 5 bases and 5 bases, leaving 16 bases between them. The sequencer was an Illumina NovaSeq 6000. TCRalpha and TCRbeta cDNA libraries were built by 5'RACE with constant-segment primers, adding sample barcodes and unique molecular identifiers. Trizol reagent was used to extract RNA from every sample. Libraries were amplified in two PCR steps, with a second sample barcode and Illumina TruSeq adapters added in the second step. Libraries were sequenced on an Illumina NovaSeq with 2 x 150 bp paired-end reads. The authors processed their data as follows. The reads were demultiplexed and collapsed into UMI-guided consensus sequences using migec v1.2.7. Using mixcr v2.1.11, UMI consensuses were aligned to TRA and TRB V and J templates and then assembled into clonotypes. A clonotype was counted as expanded or contracted only if both edgeR and NoisET called the change significant, with noise models trained on biological replicates. For edgeR calls, a false discovery rate-adjusted p below 0.01 and a log2 fold-change threshold of 1 were applied. As an exploratory analysis of dynamics, max-normalized trajectories of the 1000 most abundant clonotypes were examined with PCA combined with hierarchical clustering. Each responding clone was given a CD4 or CD8 phenotype based on the CD4+ and CD8+ repertoires, which had been sequenced separately. The raw public reads went through TCRdb reprocessing: fastp at Q25, MiXCR clone calling, in-frame beta chains kept. Rows with one shared CDR3 protein collapse into an entry with the most common genes and DNA. These V and J calls rely on TCRdb rather than the paper's analysis. The sample profile shows roughly 550,000 distinct CDR3 sequences; roughly 20% of them were found once. The ten top clones hold approximately 12% of the sample.

This clonotype was sampled from an adult woman who had mild COVID-19 (a few samples of this study predate the infection). The sample titles of this study are shuffled in the database, so cell type and time point are left out; the donor was told from shared clones. The chain is assembled from TRBV10-3 and TRBJ2-1, with the identity of the D gene unclear. Sequenced input: PBMCs or a T cell subset sorted from them (not recorded which). The CDR3 here reads CAISRLWAENNEQFF. The DNA reads as follows: TGTGCCATCAGTCGGTTGTGGGCAGAAAACAATGAGCAGTTCTTC.